The T cell receptor (beta chain) under discussion was sequenced for a study of OX40 agonist ivuxolimab in advanced cancers. Overall study context: The patients got ivuxolimab, which is an agonistic anti-OX40 (CD134) antibody.

This table comes from immunoSEQ multiplex PCR, and its TCRdb copy is limited to in-frame clones, with some not included. The repertoire holds about 80,000 clones, with roughly 91% as singletons. Germline V lookup: CDR1 SGHRS, CDR2 YFSETQ. The CDR3 runs 10 residues. Turning to this clone: The junction departs from germline at one end; a sequencing error may be responsible.

Specimen: CD4+ or CD8+ T cells sorted from blood, collected in a trial of the OX40 agonist ivuxolimab. This TCR was sampled from an adult with an advanced solid tumor such as melanoma, head and neck, liver or kidney cancer. V usage is TRBV5-1 and J usage is TRBJ1-1, with a tentative D call TRBD1 (5 bases). The CDR3 reads CASSHQPGLF. The CDR3 DNA sequence: TGCGCCAGCAGCCACCAACCGGGGCTCTTT.